This T cell receptor (beta chain) was obtained from a study of circulating tumor DNA in untreated peripheral T-cell lymphoma. General study points: In about 72% of patients, tumor-specific clonotypes were identified.

V gave up 3 bases and J gave up 5 bases; unmatched junction bases: 11. The CDR3 is 16 residues long. The V gene's germline CDR1 is LNHDA and CDR2 SQIVND (reference sequence). Notes on this clone: The antigen is undetermined.

Before treatment, baseline tumor tissue was collected for sequencing. Here immunoSEQ multiplex PCR was the method, and the copy in TCRdb shows in-frame clones only, minus some. The sample lists roughly 10,000 clones; roughly 80% were seen once. This TCR was recovered from a human donor with peripheral T-cell lymphoma. Sample: tumor tissue. V is TRBV19 and J is TRBJ1-1; TRBD1 agrees at 8 bases. CDR3 coding DNA: TGTGCCAGTAGTATCCCCCGACAGGGGCGCAGGACTGAAGCTTTCTTT. This codes for CASSIPRQGRRTEAFF.